This is a list of T cell receptor beta chains from one sample in a study of graft-versus-host responses after intestinal transplantation. Data came from immunoSEQ multiplex PCR; TCRdb stores just in-frame clones and leaves some out. Here the sample spans 30,000 to 40,000 clones, just under 95% being singletons. The material was PBMCs, obtained 16 days after intestinal transplant. These receptors were taken from a human patient who received an intestinal transplant, so some T cells may come from the graft donor. The CDR3 runs from the conserved cysteine through the conserved F or W. D genes are given only for firm matches. Not all rows give a size; the values are once, few, many and, for expanded clones, a class.

j_call d_call clone_size v_call cdr3_aa cdr3_nt
TRBJ2-7 . . TRBV28 CASSLGYEQYF TGTGCCAGCAGTTTAGGCTACGAGCAGTACTTC
TRBJ1-1 . . TRBV2 CASCRQALTEAFF TGTGCCAGCTGTAGACAGGCGCTCACTGAAGCTTTCTTT
TRBJ2-5 . . TRBV28 CASSLILGALETQYF TGTGCCAGCAGTTTAATTCTGGGGGCCTTAGAGACCCAGTACTTC
TRBJ2-7 . . TRBV28 CASSISTKGEQYF TGTGCCAGCAGTATATCAACGAAGGGCGAGCAGTACTTC
TRBJ1-1 . . TRBV19 CASSETGGRMNTEAFF TGTGCCAGCAGCGAAACCGGGGGTAGGATGAACACTGAAGCTTTCTTT
TRBJ2-3 TRBD2 . TRBV7-2 CASSPSGTSGSLGTDTQYF TGTGCCAGCAGCCCCTCGGGGACTAGCGGGAGCTTGGGCACAGATACGCAGTATTTT
TRBJ2-7 TRBD1 once TRBV4-2 CASSTARGPSYEQYF TGTGCCAGCAGCACAGCTAGGGGGCCTAGCTACGAGCAGTACTTC
TRBJ2-5 . . TRBV4-3 CASSQDLGVETQYF TGCGCCAGCAGCCAAGATCTCGGTGTAGAGACCCAGTACTTC
TRBJ2-7 TRBD2 . TRBV7-9 CASSSSGYSYEQYF TGTGCCAGCAGCTCTAGCGGTTACTCCTACGAGCAGTACTTC
TRBJ2-1 . . TRBV5-4 CASSLDSRGEFF TGTGCCAGCAGCTTGGATTCAAGGGGGGAGTTCTTC
TRBJ2-5 TRBD2 . TRBV15 CATSRVAGGQPGAQYF TGTGCCACCAGCAGAGTAGCGGGAGGCCAGCCCGGGGCCCAGTACTTC
TRBJ2-5 . . TRBV28 CASSEQVSFRETQYF TGTGCCAGCAGTGAGCAGGTTAGCTTCAGGGAGACCCAGTACTTC
TRBJ1-5 . . TRBV28 CASSFRGRAQPQHF TGTGCCAGCAGTTTTAGGGGGAGGGCTCAGCCCCAGCATTTT
TRBJ1-2 . . TRBV7-9 CASSLEAAGNRYTF TGTGCCAGCAGCTTAGAAGCCGCGGGAAATCGCTACACCTTC
TRBJ2-5 TRBD2 once TRBV2 CASSEEGPAGGPRDF TGTGCCAGCAGTGAAGAGGGGCCAGCGGGAGGCCCCCGGGACTTC
TRBJ2-3 . once TRBV28 CASSLWADTQYF TGTGCCAGCAGTTTATGGGCAGATACGCAGTATTTT
TRBJ2-7 TRBD2 . TRBV30 CAWRGGYSYEQYF TGTGCCTGGAGGGGGGGGTACTCCTACGAGCAGTACTTC
TRBJ2-5 TRBD2 . TRBV27 CASSLGGGVTGTQYF TGTGCCAGCAGTTTAGGCGGGGGGGTAACGGGGACCCAGTACTTC
TRBJ2-3 . . TRBV4-3 CASSQDRSSTDTQYF TGCGCCAGCAGCCAAGACAGGTCTAGCACAGATACGCAGTATTTT
TRBJ2-7 . . TRBV7-2 CASSLVPAYEQYF TGTGCCAGCAGCTTAGTTCCGGCGTACGAGCAGTACTTC
TRBJ1-1 . . TRBV4-3 CASSQVTITEAFF TGCGCCAGCAGCCAAGTGACCATCACTGAAGCTTTCTTT
TRBJ2-3 TRBD1 . TRBV5-4 CASTRGQGWSDTQYF TGTGCCAGCACCAGGGGACAGGGGTGGTCAGATACGCAGTATTTT
TRBJ2-3 TRBD2 . TRBV6-5 CASSFGVREVTDTQYF TGTGCCAGCAGTTTCGGTGTGCGGGAGGTGACAGATACGCAGTATTTT
TRBJ1-2 . few TRBV6-5 CASSGQSFDGYTF TGTGCCAGCAGTGGACAGTCCTTTGATGGCTACACCTTC
TRBJ2-3 TRBD2 once TRBV4-2 CASSQEKNKRESPDTQYF TGTGCCAGCAGCCAGGAAAAAAATAAGCGGGAGTCTCCAGATACGCAGTATTTT
TRBJ1-5 . . TRBV5-1 CASSLTGGGNQPQHF TGCGCCAGCAGCTTGACTGGGGGCGGCAATCAGCCCCAGCATTTT
TRBJ2-2 TRBD2 . TRBV4-1 CASSQLAGGWSTGELFF TGCGCCAGCAGCCAACTAGCGGGAGGGTGGAGTACCGGGGAGCTGTTTTTT
TRBJ2-3 TRBD1 . TRBV9 CASSPRGYPSTDTQYF TGTGCCAGCAGCCCCAGGGGGTACCCTAGCACAGATACGCAGTATTTT
TRBJ1-1 . once TRBV2 CASTSPGVRTEAFF TGTGCCAGCACGAGCCCAGGGGTCCGGACTGAAGCTTTCTTT
TRBJ2-7 . . TRBV6-4 CASSDSKGFSYEQYF TGTGCCAGCAGTGACTCTAAGGGTTTCTCCTACGAGCAGTACTTC
TRBJ2-7 . . TRBV5-1 CASSLFRGSYEQYF TGCGCCAGCAGCTTGTTCCGAGGGAGCTACGAGCAGTACTTC
TRBJ2-3 TRBD1 . TRBV6-4 CASSVGTGGTDTQYF TGTGCCAGCAGTGTCGGGACAGGGGGCACAGATACGCAGTATTTT
TRBJ2-7 TRBD2 . TRBV28 CASRGLAGIYEQYF TGTGCCAGCAGAGGACTAGCGGGGATCTACGAGCAGTACTTC
TRBJ2-1 . . TRBV7-8 CASSSPRLGNEQFF TGTGCCAGCAGCTCCCCCCGACTGGGCAATGAGCAGTTCTTC
TRBJ2-3 TRBD1 . TRBV7-2 CASSLRDRGKAYSTDTQYF TGTGCCAGCAGCTTACGGGACAGGGGAAAGGCTTATAGCACAGATACGCAGTATTTT
TRBJ2-7 TRBD1 . TRBV7-2 CASSFRGWYEQYF TGTGCCAGCAGCTTCAGGGGGTGGTACGAGCAGTACTTC
TRBJ2-5 . few TRBV18 CASSRVGQETQYF TGTGCCAGCTCACGGGTAGGGCAAGAGACCCAGTACTTC
TRBJ2-1 TRBD2 . TRBV9 CASSVGGRAYNEQFF TGTGCCAGCAGCGTAGGCGGGAGGGCTTACAATGAGCAGTTCTTC
TRBJ1-6 . . TRBV10-1 CASQGPDSPLHF TGCGCCAGCCAGGGTCCTGATTCACCCCTCCACTTT
TRBJ2-7 TRBD2 . TRBV13 CASRGLAGASYEQYF TGTGCCAGCAGGGGACTAGCGGGAGCATCCTACGAGCAGTACTTC
TRBJ2-7 TRBD1 . TRBV5-4 CASSSGGQGAYEQYF TGTGCCAGCAGCTCGGGCGGACAGGGGGCGTACGAGCAGTACTTC
TRBJ2-3 TRBD1 . TRBV9 CASSGEGASTDTQYF TGTGCCAGCAGCGGTGAGGGGGCCAGCACAGATACGCAGTATTTT